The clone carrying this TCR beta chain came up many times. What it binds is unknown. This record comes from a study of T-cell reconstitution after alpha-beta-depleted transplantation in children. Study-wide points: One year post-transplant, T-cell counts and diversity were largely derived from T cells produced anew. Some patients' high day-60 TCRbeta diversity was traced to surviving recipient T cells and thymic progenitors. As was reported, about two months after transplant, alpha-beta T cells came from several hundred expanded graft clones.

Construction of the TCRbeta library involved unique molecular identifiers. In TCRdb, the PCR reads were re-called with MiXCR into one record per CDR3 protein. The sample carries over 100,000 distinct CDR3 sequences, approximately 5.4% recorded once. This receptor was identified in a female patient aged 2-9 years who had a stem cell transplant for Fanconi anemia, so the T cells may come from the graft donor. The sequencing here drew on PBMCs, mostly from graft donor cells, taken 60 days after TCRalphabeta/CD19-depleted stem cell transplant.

For the CDR3, the DNA is TGTGCCAGCAGTTACTCGAAGGCCAGTACGGAGACCCAGTACTTC. This encodes CASSYSKASTETQYF. This chain joins TRBV6-2 or TRBV6-3 and TRBJ2-5; D uncertain. The CDR3 covers 15 residues. Germline lookup yields CDR1 MNHEY and CDR2 SVGEGT. The germline V and J ends were trimmed by 0 bases and 5 bases, with 13 bases remaining between them.